These 5 T cell receptor beta chains were sequenced from one sample in a study of T cells in tumors after PD-1 blockade. Profiling relied on immunoSEQ multiplex PCR, and the TCRdb table lists in-frame clones only, not all of them. The sample includes 30,000 to 40,000 clones, around four fifths of them seen just once. The sample was PBMCs, taken before anti-PD-1 treatment. Source of these receptors: a human donor with basal cell carcinoma.

The chain links TRBV5-3 to TRBJ1-6, with 8 bases aligning to TRBD1. TRBV5-3 falls under the ORF class, with uncertain function. V was clipped by 0 bases and J by 3 bases; unmatched bases: 5. The CDR3 sequence is 17 residues long. The CDR3 nucleotides are TGTGCCAGAAGCTTGGCGATAGGACAGGGCTATAATTCACCCCTCCACTTT. It is translated as CARSLAIGQGYNSPLHF.

The rearrangement joins TRBV6-1 to TRBJ1-5; a weak D match, TRBD1 (5 bases). This CDR3 region has 15 residues. Per germline, CDR1 MNHNS and CDR2 SASEGT. V lost 2 bases, J lost 5 bases, and 13 bases lay in between. Written as DNA, the CDR3 is TGTGCCAGCAGTGAATCCAAGGGGTTGGATCAGCCCCAGCATTTT. This sequence encodes CASSESKGLDQPQHF.

This chain links TRBV3-1 (or the pseudogene TRBV3-2) with TRBJ2-7; D not certain. The germline CDR1 and CDR2 sequences are LGHDT and YNNKEL (reference sequence). The CDR3 is 12 amino acids. V was shortened by 5 bases and J by 7 bases, with 12 bases between the two germline ends. CDR3 in DNA: TGTGCCAGCAGCTCTACCTTGGGGGAGCAGTACTTC. Translated, it gives CASSSTLGEQYF.

The chain links TRBV30 to TRBJ2-7, with a possible D match to TRBD1 (6 bases). Trimming removed 2 bases from V and 6 bases from J, with 11 bases in between. Germline V gene sequence: CDR1 GTSNPN, CDR2 SVGIG (reference sequence). This CDR3 is 12 amino acids long. The CDR3 protein is CAWSRQVFEQYF. The CDR3 DNA follows: TGTGCCTGGAGTAGACAGGTCTTCGAGCAGTACTTC.

This chain connects TRBV18 to TRBJ1-1; D gene unclear. Germline V gives CDR1 KGHSH, CDR2 LQKENI. This CDR3 comprises 13 residues. The V end lost 6 bases, the J end lost 2 bases, and 10 bases lay between the germline ends. CDR3 loop: CASSSLQNTEAFF. CDR3 nucleotides: TGTGCCAGCTCCTCCTTACAAAACACTGAAGCTTTCTTT.